Following are 9 T cell receptor beta chains from one sample sequenced in a study of CD4 T cells in relation to SARS-CoV-2 and coronaviruses. These receptors have no known antigen. The unexposed donors gave CD4+ T cells in about 2011-2019, prior to COVID-19. After approximately 10 days of culture, CD4+ T cells were isolated. Profiled with immunoSEQ multiplex PCR; TCRdb holds only in-frame clones, not every one. The table has more than 15,000 clones, roughly 81% seen once. Material for sequencing was CD4+ T cells from PBMCs, cultured in vitro. These receptors came from a human donor in good health.

This sequence joins TRBV3-1 (or the pseudogene TRBV3-2) and TRBJ1-4; TRBD1 agrees at 12 bases. CDR3 length: 16 residues. V lost 5 bases and J lost 6; bases outside the gene matches: 7. CDR1 LGHDT and CDR2 YNNKEL come from the germline V gene (reference sequence). The CDR3: CASSGQGQGADEKLFF. The CDR3 coding sequence is TGTGCCAGCAGCGGACAGGGACAGGGGGCGGATGAAAAACTGTTTTTT.

This rearrangement joins TRBV9 to TRBJ2-6; the D is unclear. V was pared by 3 bases and J by 0 bases, with 10 bases between. This CDR3 is 16 amino acids long. Germline V CDR1 and CDR2: SGDLS, YYNGEE. CDR3 in amino acids: CASSGPILSGANVLTF. CDR3 DNA sequence: TGTGCCAGCAGCGGCCCTATCCTCTCTGGGGCCAACGTCCTGACTTTC.

The chain carries TRBV6-2 or TRBV6-3 and TRBJ1-4, with unresolved D. Per germline, CDR1 MNHEY and CDR2 SVGEGT. The germline V and J ends were trimmed by 6 bases and 8 bases, with 13 bases remaining between them. The CDR3 sequence is 13 residues long. The CDR3 DNA reads TGTGCCAGCAGCCGGAGGCTTTTAGAAAAACTGTTTTTT. Protein sequence: CASSRRLLEKLFF.

This clone has only a few counts. This sequence joins TRBV10-3 and TRBJ2-7; possible D gene TRBD1, 6 bases. V was clipped by 7 bases and J by 3 bases, with 13 bases between them. The germline CDR1 and CDR2 sequences are ENHRY and SYGVKD. This CDR3 contains 13 residues. The CDR3 region has the DNA TGTGCCATCACGAGGACAGCGCACTACGAGCAGTACTTC. Its protein is CAITRTAHYEQYF.

V and J are TRBV14 and TRBJ1-1; D call uncertain. The CDR3 consists of 13 residues. Per germline, CDR1 SGHDN and CDR2 FVKESK. The V gene lost 0 bases and the J gene lost 5 bases, with 7 bases spanning the gap. CDR3 in DNA: TGTGCCAGCAGCCAAGACAGGACGACTGAAGCTTTCTTT. Translating gives CASSQDRTTEAFF.

The chain links TRBV9 to TRBJ2-2; D not certain. CDR1 SGDLS and CDR2 YYNGEE come from the germline V gene. Trimming stripped 0 bases from V and 5 bases from J, with 8 bases between. This CDR3 is built from 14 residues. In DNA form, the CDR3 reads TGTGCCAGCAGCGTAGATGTGCAAACCGGGGAGCTGTTTTTT. The encoded protein is CASSVDVQTGELFF.

The chain employs TRBV5-1 and TRBJ1-2; no reliable D call. The germline V gene has CDR1 SGHRS and CDR2 YFSETQ. Trimming left V 0 bases short and J 0 bases short, with 12 bases between. This CDR3 is 16 amino acids long. CDR3 sequence (DNA): TGCGCCAGCAGCTTGGGGCTTTACAGAGCTAACTATGGCTACACCTTC. It encodes CASSLGLYRANYGYTF.

The CDR3 loop reads CASSSGSLNTEAFF. The CDR3 region has the DNA TGTGCCAGCAGCTCTGGGAGTTTGAACACTGAAGCTTTCTTT. The chain employs TRBV7-9 and TRBJ1-1; unclear D gene. V lost 4 bases to trimming and J lost 0 bases, with 9 bases between them. The germline gives CDR1 SEHNR, CDR2 FQNEAQ (reference sequence). This CDR3 has 14 residues.

The chain combines TRBV5-1 with TRBJ2-2; maybe TRBD2 (5 bases). Germline V gene lookup returns CDR1 SGHRS and CDR2 YFSETQ. V lost 0 bases and J lost 6, with 18 bases in between. CDR3 length: 17 amino acids. For the CDR3, the DNA is TGCGCCAGCAGCTTGGAGGGCAGCGGACCGGCGGCCGGGGAGCTGTTTTTT. Its translation: CASSLEGSGPAAGELFF.